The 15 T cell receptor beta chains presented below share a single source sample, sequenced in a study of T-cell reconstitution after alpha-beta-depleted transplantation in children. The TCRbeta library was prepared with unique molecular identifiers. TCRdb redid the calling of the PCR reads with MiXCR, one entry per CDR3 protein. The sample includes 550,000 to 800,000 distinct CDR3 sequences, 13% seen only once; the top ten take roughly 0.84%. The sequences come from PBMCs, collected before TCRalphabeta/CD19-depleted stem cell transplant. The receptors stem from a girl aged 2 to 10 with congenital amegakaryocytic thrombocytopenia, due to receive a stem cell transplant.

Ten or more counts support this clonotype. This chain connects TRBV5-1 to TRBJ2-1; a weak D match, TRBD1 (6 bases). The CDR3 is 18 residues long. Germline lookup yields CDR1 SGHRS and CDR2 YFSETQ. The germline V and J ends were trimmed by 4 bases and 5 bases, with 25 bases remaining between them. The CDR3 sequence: CASSLGIPGHLKNNEQFF. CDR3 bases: TGCGCCAGCAGCCTAGGGATCCCGGGACACCTCAAGAACAATGAGCAGTTCTTC.

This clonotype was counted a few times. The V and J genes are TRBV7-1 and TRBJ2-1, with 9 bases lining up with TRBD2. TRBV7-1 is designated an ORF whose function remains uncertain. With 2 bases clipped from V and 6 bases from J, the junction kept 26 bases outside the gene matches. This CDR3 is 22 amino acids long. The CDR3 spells CASSSFALEGREGHRGSNEQFF. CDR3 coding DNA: TGTGCCAGCAGCTCATTTGCGCTCGAGGGGCGGGAGGGCCATCGGGGATCCAATGAGCAGTTCTTC.

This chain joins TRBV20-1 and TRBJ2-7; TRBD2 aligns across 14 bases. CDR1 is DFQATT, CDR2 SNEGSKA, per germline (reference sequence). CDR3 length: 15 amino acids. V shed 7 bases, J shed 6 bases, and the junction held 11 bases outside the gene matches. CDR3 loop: CSVLGLAGEEAEQYF. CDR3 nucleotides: TGCAGTGTCCTGGGACTAGCGGGAGAGGAGGCCGAGCAGTACTTC.

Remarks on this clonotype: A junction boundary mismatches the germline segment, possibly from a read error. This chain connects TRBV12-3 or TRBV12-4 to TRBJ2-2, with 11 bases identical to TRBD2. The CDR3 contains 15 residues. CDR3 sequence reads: CASRLSGRGTGELIF. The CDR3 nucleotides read TGTGCCAGCAGGCTTAGCGGGAGGGGGACCGGGGAGCTGATTTTT.

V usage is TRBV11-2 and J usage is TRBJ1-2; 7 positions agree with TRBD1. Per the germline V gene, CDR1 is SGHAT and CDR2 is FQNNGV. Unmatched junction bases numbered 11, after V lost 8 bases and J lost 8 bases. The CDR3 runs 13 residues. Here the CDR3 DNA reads TGTGCCAGCCAAGGACAGGCCGGTTCCGGCTACACCTTC. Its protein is CASQGQAGSGYTF. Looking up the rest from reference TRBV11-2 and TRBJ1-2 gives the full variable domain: EAGVAQSPRYKIIEKRQSVAFWCNPISGHATLYWYQQILGQGPKLLIQFQNNGVVDDSQLPKDRFSAERLKGVDSTLKIQPAKLEDSAVYLCASQGQAGSGYTFGSGTRLTVV.

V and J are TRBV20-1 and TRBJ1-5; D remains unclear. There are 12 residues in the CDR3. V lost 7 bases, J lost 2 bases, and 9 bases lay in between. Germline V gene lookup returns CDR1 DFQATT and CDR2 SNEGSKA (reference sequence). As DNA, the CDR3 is TGCAGTGGGTCTACTGGCAATCAGCCCCAGCATTTT. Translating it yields CSGSTGNQPQHF.

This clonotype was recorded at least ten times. CDR3 DNA: TGCAGTGCTATGGCGGACGGGAGCTCCTACAATGAGCAGTTCTTC. This encodes CSAMADGSSYNEQFF. This chain connects TRBV20-1 to TRBJ2-1; perhaps TRBD2 as D (6 bases). CDR3 length: 15 residues. CDR1 DFQATT and CDR2 SNEGSKA come from the germline V gene (reference sequence). The V end lost 4 bases, the J end lost 0 bases, and 13 bases lay between the germline ends.

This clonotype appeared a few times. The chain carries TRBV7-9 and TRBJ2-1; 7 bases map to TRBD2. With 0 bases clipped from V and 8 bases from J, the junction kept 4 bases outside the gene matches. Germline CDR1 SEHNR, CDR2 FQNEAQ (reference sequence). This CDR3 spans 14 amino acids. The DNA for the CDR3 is TGTGCCAGCAGCTTAGCGGGAGGGATAGATGAGCAGTTCTTC. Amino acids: CASSLAGGIDEQFF.

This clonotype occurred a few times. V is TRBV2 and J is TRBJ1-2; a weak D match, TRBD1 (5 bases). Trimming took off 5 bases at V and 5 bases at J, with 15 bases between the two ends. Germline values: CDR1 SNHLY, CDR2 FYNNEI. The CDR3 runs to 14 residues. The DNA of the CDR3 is TGTGCCAGCAGTACTCGTCGGGGGGAGTATGGCTACACCTTC. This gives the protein CASSTRRGEYGYTF.

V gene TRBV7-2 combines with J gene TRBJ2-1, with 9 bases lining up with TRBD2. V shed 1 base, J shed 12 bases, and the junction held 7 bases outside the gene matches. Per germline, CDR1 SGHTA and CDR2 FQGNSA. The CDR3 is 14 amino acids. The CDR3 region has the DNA TGTGCCAGCAGCTTAGTAGCGGGAGCTCGTGGGCAGTTCTTC. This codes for CASSLVAGARGQFF.

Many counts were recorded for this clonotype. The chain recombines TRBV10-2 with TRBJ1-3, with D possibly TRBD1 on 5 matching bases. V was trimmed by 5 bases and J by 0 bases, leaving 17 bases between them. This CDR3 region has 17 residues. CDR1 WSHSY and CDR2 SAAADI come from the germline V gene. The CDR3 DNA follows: TGCGCCAGCAGTTCAGTATATCAGGGCGACTCTGGAAACACCATATATTTT. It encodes CASSSVYQGDSGNTIYF.

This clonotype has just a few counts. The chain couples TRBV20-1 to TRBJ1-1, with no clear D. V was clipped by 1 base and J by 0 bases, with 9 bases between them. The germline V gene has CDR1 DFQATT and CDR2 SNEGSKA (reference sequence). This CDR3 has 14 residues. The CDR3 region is CSARAALMNTEAFF. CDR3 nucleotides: TGCAGTGCTAGAGCAGCGCTTATGAACACTGAAGCTTTCTTT.

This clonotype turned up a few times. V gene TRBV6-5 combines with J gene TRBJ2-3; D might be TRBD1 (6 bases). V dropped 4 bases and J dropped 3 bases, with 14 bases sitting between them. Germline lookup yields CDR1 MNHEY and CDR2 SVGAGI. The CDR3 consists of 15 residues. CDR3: CASSSTGFLTDTQYF. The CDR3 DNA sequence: TGTGCCAGCAGTTCGACAGGCTTTCTGACAGATACGCAGTATTTT.

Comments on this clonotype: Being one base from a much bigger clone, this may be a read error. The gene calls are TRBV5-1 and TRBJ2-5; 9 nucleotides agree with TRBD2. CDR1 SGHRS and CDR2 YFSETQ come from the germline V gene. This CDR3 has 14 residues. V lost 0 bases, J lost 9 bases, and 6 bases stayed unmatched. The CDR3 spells CASSLDSGRLAQYF. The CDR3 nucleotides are TGCGCCAGCAGCTTGGACAGCGGGAGGTTGGCCCAGTACTTC.

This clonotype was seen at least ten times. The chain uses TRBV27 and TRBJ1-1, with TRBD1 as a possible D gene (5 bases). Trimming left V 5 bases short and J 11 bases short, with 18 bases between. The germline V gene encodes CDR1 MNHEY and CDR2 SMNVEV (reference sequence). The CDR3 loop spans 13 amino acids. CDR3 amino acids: CASSRTGIDRAFF. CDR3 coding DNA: TGTGCCAGCAGTCGAACAGGTATCGATCGGGCTTTCTTT.